This T cell receptor beta chain appears in the sequencing data of a study of T cell responses to AZD1222 COVID-19 vaccine (dated by TCRdb to about 2021). General notes on the study: A total of 230 to 250 trial participants underwent TCR sequencing, of whom around 200 received two doses of AZD1222 and about 25 received two doses of the MenACWY control vaccine. Enrollment into the trials was organized by age into subgroups of 18-55, 56-69 and 70-plus years, and those subgroups contained 148, 28 and 57 TCR-sequenced participants, respectively.

The CDR3 regions of human TCRbeta chains were analyzed by immunosequencing. As for how the authors treated the data: TCRs in the repertoires were compared against a reference library of SARS-CoV-2-specific TCRs that had been generated with the MIRA antigen-specificity platform. Breadth was defined as the fraction of unique TCRs that were SARS-CoV-2-associated. Depth was defined as the fraction of total T cells that were SARS-CoV-2-associated. Using the MIRA data, each spike-specific TCR was assigned both to the spike region to which the TCR was reactive and to a CD4 or CD8 class. Log10-transformed breadth and depth values were compared by one-way ANOVA with Sidak's multiple comparisons tests. The table comes from immuneACCESS by way of TCRdb, which keeps in-frame sequences with V and J called. Part of the clones is missing from these tables; in studies checked, under half for an unresolved V gene and the rest for unknown reasons. Clone size and V and J calls were adopted from that table, with D and trimming inferred from the DNA. A total of 98,000 or so clones appear in this sample, roughly 90% of them only once. Of the sample, about 16% is held by the ten largest clones.

Turning to this clone: Its antigen is unknown. The record has no base qualities; no much larger clone is one base away.

What this sample's time point label stands for: about 28 days (+/-7) after the second vaccine dose. Because spike-specific TCR depth and breadth did not differ between the two schedules, AZD1222 recipients who got a second dose at roughly 4 weeks were pooled with those who got a second dose at roughly 12 weeks. The vaccinee samples were drawn from two UK trials, COV001 and COV002, one of which was a single-blind randomized controlled phase 2/3 trial testing AZD1222 (ChAdOx1 nCoV-19) in healthy adults. For TCRbeta chain sequencing, PBMC samples were collected from trial participants at day 0 and at day 28 after the second dose. What the work shows at the level of the full study, not this receptor alone: Because no day 14 peak-response samples were available, the repertoires could be characterized only after the peak T cell response. Spike-specific TCR breadth and depth rose significantly after two AZD1222 doses compared with day 0 and with MenACWY recipients. Only five to seven AZD1222 recipients were SARS-CoV-2 seropositive at baseline, limiting conclusions about previously exposed vaccinees. Epitopes outside the regions mutated in the B.1.351 and B.1.1.7 variants were reportedly recognized by nearly half of the unique spike-specific TCRs. In the small 56-69-year group, the increase in depth fell short of significance, most likely because of low power. Participants were mostly white British and included more females than males, and it was suggested by the authors that clonal diversity may have been underestimated. The whole spike protein was spanned by vaccine-associated CD4 TCRs, and dominant responses were seen in regions 160-218 and 743-854.

CDR1 and CDR2 are read off the germline V gene as SGHAT and FQNNGV. Measured from the cysteine to the phenylalanine, the CDR3 is 17 residues long. Here the CDR3 DNA is all that survives: 51 bases in frame from base 1. V and J are trimmed by 5 bases and 0 bases, and the gene matches miss 12 bases of the junction. The V and J genes are TRBV11-2 and TRBJ1-2; TRBD1 agrees with 7 junctional bases. This TCR was sampled from an adult who received the AZD1222 COVID-19 vaccine. The material was peripheral blood, obtained 28 days after the second AZD1222 dose. The nucleotide sequence is given as TGTGCCAGCAGCCGATGGACAGGCGGTAGGACTAACTATGGCTACACCTTC. This gives the protein CASSRWTGGRTNYGYTF. With all but the CDR3 taken from the reference TRBV11-2 and TRBJ1-2 genes, the full variable domain is: EAGVAQSPRYKIIEKRQSVAFWCNPISGHATLYWYQQILGQGPKLLIQFQNNGVVDDSQLPKDRFSAERLKGVDSTLKIQPAKLEDSAVYLCASSRWTGGRTNYGYTFGSGTRLTVV.